This TCR beta chain comes out of a study of early T cells in non-severe SARS-CoV-2 infection. Trimming cost V 4 bases and J 5 bases; bases outside gene matches: 10. The germline V gene encodes CDR1 MNHNY and CDR2 SVGAGI (reference sequence). The CDR3 extends over 16 amino acids. TCRdb itself ran the 5' RACE reads through MiXCR, one entry per CDR3 protein. The table shows some 66,000 distinct CDR3 sequences, with 8% to 9.5% occurring only once. The chain has TRBV6-6 and TRBJ2-2, with 7 bases that match TRBD2. This receptor was identified in an adult who was a healthcare worker with PCR-confirmed SARS-CoV-2 infection or an uninfected control (not recorded which). The sequenced sample was whole blood. CDR3 coding DNA: TGTGCCAGCAGTTTCCGCCCGCTGGGGGGGACCGGGGAGCTGTTTTTT. The encoded protein is CASSFRPLGGTGELFF.